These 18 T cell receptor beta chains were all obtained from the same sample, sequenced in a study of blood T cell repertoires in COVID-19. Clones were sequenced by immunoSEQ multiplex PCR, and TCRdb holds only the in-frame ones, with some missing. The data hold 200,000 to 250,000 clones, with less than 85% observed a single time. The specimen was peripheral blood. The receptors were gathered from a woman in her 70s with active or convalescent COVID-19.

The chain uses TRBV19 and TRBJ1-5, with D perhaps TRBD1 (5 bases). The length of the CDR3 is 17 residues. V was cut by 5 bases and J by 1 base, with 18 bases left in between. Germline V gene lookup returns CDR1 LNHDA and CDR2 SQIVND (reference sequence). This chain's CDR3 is CASSPPRMGLSNQPQHF. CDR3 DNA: TGTGCCAGTAGTCCCCCACGGATGGGGCTGAGCAATCAGCCCCAGCATTTT. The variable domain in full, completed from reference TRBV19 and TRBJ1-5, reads DGGITQSPKYLFRKEGQNVTLSCEQNLNHDAMYWYRQDPGQGLRLIYYSQIVNDFQKGDIAEGYSVSREKKESFPLTVTSAQKNPTAFYLCASSPPRMGLSNQPQHFGDGTRLSIL.

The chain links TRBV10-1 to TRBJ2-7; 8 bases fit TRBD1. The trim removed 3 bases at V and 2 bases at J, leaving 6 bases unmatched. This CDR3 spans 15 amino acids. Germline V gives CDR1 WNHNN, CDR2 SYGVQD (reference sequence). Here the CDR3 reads CASSEGTGLTYEQYF. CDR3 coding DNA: TGCGCCAGCAGTGAAGGGACAGGACTAACCTACGAGCAGTACTTC.

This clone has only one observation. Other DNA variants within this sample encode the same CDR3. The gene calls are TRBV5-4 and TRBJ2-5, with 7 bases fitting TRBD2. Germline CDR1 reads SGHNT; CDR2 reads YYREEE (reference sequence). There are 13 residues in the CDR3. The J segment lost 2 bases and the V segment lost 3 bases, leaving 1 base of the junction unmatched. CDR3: CASSSGGQETQYF. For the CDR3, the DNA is TGTGCCAGCAGCTCCGGGGGGCAAGAGACCCAGTACTTC.

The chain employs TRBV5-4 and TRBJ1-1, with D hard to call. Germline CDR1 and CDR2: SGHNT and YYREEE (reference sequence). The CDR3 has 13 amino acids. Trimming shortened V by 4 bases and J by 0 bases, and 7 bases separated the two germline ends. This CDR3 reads CASSINMNTEAFF. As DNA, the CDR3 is TGTGCCAGCAGCATTAATATGAACACTGAAGCTTTCTTT.

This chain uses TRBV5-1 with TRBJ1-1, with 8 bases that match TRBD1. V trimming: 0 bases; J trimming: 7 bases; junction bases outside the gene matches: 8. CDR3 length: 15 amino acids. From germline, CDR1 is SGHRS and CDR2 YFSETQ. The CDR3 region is CASSLVAGGEIEAFF. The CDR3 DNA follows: TGCGCCAGCAGCTTGGTAGCAGGGGGCGAGATTGAAGCTTTCTTT.

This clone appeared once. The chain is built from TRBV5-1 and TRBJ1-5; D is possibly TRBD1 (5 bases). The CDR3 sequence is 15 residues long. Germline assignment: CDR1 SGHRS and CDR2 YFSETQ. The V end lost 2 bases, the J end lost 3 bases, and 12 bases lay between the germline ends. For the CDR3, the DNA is TGCGCCAGCAGCTTAGGGCAGGGCGACAATCAGCCCCAGCATTTT. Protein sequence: CASSLGQGDNQPQHF.

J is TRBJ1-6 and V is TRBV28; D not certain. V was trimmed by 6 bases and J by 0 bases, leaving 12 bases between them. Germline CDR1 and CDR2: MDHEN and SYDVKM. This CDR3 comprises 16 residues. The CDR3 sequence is CASRFLQSSYNSPLHF. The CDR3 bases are TGTGCCAGCAGGTTTTTACAGAGCTCCTATAATTCACCCCTCCACTTT. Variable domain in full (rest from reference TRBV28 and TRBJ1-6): DVKVTQSSRYLVKRTGEKVFLECVQDMDHENMFWYRQDPGLGLRLIYFSYDVKMKEKGDIPEGYSVSREKKERFSLILESASTNQTSMYLCASRFLQSSYNSPLHFGNGTRLTVT.

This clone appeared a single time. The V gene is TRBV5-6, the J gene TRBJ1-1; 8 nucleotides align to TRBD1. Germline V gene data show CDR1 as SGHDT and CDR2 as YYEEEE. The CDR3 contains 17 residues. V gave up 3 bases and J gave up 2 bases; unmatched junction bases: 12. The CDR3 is CASSSSWGTGPNTEAFF. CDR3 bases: TGTGCCAGCAGCTCGTCTTGGGGGACAGGTCCCAACACTGAAGCTTTCTTT.

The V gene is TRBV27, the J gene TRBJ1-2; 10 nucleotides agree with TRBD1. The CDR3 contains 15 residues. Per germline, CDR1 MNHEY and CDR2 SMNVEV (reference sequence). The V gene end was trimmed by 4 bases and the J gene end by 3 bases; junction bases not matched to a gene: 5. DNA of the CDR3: TGTGCCAGCAGTTACGACAGGGGGCAGGACTATGGCTACACCTTC. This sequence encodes CASSYDRGQDYGYTF.

CDR3 coding DNA: TGCAGCGTCCCCCGCGACGTAGCGCTGGGCTACACCTTC. Amino acids: CSVPRDVALGYTF. The V call is TRBV29-1, the J call TRBJ1-2; D unresolved. V dropped 6 bases and J dropped 8 bases, with 19 bases sitting between them. In germline, CDR1 is SQVTM, CDR2 ANQGSEA. CDR3 length: 13 residues.

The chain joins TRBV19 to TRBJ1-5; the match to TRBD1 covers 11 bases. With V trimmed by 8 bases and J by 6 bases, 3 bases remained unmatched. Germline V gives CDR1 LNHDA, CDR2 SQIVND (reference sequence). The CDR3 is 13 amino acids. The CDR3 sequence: CASRDRGGQPQHF. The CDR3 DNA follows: TGTGCCAGTCGGGACAGGGGGGGTCAGCCCCAGCATTTT.

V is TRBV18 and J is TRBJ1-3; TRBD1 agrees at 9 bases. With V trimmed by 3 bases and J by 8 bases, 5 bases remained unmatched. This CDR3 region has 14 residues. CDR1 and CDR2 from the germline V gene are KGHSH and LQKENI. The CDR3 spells CASSPATGGHTIYF. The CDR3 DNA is TGTGCCAGCTCACCCGCCACAGGGGGCCACACCATATATTTT.

CDR3 region: CASSLPGQGAYGYTF. In DNA, the CDR3 is TGTGCCAGCAGCTTACCGGGACAGGGAGCCTATGGCTACACCTTC. This chain connects TRBV5-8 to TRBJ1-2; 9 bases line up with TRBD1. Germline loops: CDR1 SGHTS, CDR2 YDEGEE. After removal of 2 bases from V and 4 bases from J, the junction contained 6 bases not matched to a gene. This CDR3 has 15 amino acids.

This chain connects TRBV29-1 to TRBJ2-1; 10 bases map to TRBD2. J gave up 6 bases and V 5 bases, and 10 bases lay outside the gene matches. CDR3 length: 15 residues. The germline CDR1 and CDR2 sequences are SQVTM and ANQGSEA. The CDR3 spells CSVSRAGGVINEQFF. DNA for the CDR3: TGCAGCGTTTCTAGAGCGGGAGGGGTCATCAATGAGCAGTTCTTC.

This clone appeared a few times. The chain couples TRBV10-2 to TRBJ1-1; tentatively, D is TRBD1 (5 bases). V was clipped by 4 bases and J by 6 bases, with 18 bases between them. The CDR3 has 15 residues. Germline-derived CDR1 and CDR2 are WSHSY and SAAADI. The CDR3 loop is CASSATDIPGPEAFF. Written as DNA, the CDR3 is TGCGCCAGCAGTGCGACAGATATACCAGGCCCTGAAGCTTTCTTT.

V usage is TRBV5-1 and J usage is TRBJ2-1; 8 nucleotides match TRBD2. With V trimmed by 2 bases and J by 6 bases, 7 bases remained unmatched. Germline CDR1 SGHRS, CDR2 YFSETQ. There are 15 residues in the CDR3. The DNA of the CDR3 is TGCGCCAGCAGCTTCGGGGGGGCCCCGAGCAATGAGCAGTTCTTC. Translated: CASSFGGAPSNEQFF. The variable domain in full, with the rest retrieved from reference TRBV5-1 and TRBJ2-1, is KAGVTQTPRYLIKTRGQQVTLSCSPISGHRSVSWYQQTPGQGLQFLFEYFSETQRNKGNFPGRFSGRQFSNSRSEMNVSTLELGDSALYLCASSFGGAPSNEQFFGPGTRLTVL.

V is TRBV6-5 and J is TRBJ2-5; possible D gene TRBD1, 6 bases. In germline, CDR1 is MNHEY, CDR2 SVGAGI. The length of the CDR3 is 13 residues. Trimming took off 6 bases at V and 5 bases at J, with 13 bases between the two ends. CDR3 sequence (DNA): TGTGCCAGCAGCCGCCAGAGGGGGGAGACCCAGTACTTC. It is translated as CASSRQRGETQYF.

CDR3 loop: CASTKPGLGNSPLHF. CDR3 nucleotides: TGTGCCAGCACCAAACCGGGACTGGGTAATTCACCCCTCCACTTT. The V call is TRBV16, the J call TRBJ1-6, with D possibly being TRBD1 (5 bases). V gave up 7 bases and J gave up 6 bases, with 16 bases separating them. The CDR3 loop spans 15 amino acids. From germline, CDR1 is KGHSY and CDR2 FQNENV.